The sequence of this T cell receptor (beta chain) was determined in a study of blood T cell repertoires in COVID-19. The overall study: Samples of COVID-19 (acute and convalescent) were obtained from the United States, Italy and Spain. PBMCs, B-cell-depleted T cells, or T cells provided the cDNA or gDNA that made up the material.

Original analysis: Amplifying reference gene primers gave estimates of nucleated cell counts. Measured with immunoSEQ multiplex PCR; TCRdb has only the in-frame clones, and not every one. V, J and clone size reflect that table, while D and trimming were determined from the DNA. This table has some 200,000 clones, less than 90% appearing once. The CDR3 sequence is 12 residues long. V was cut by 5 bases and J by 5 bases, with 6 bases left in between. Source material: peripheral blood. The chain carries TRBV12-3 or TRBV12-4 and TRBJ1-4; unclear D gene. The source of this sequence is a middle-aged woman with acute or convalescent COVID-19. The CDR3 coding sequence is TGTGCCAGCAGTAATTTAAATGAAAAACTGTTTTTT. Translation gives CASSNLNEKLFF.